This is a list of T cell receptor beta chains from one sample in a study of blood T cell repertoires in COVID-19. Using immunoSEQ multiplex PCR, the repertoire was profiled, and TCRdb retains in-frame clones only, with some absent. The sample shows about 250,000 clones, about 88% of them seen only once. Input material: PBMCs or T cells enriched from blood (not recorded which). These receptors all come from a woman between 50 and 59 years old who had been exposed to COVID-19. Both conserved end residues are part of each CDR3.

TRBV19	TRBJ1-1	CASSGSPGNTEAFF
TRBV5-1	TRBJ2-1	CASSLVVTGRDNEQFF
TRBV6-5	TRBJ1-5	CASSKQGAGNQPQHF
TRBV27	TRBJ2-3	CASSFGGGRTDTQYF
TRBV27	TRBJ1-2	CASSSGGANYGYTF
TRBV30	TRBJ1-4	CAWSGGGNEKLFF
TRBV12-3/TRBV12-4	TRBJ1-1	CASSLGGERAFF
TRBV2	TRBJ2-2	CASSEAGAGELFF
TRBV18	TRBJ1-1	CAIDSNTEAFF
TRBV11-2	TRBJ1-5	CASSQTGGSNQPQHF
TRBV11-2	TRBJ1-6	CASSYNNSPLHF
TRBV28	TRBJ1-3	CASKKGAISGNTIYF
TRBV10-1	TRBJ2-6	CASSATGSGANVLTF
TRBV29-1	TRBJ1-1	CSVQSGEGWTEAFF
TRBV28	TRBJ1-1	CASIKTGEDTEAFF
TRBV30	TRBJ1-1	CAWSPTGETEAFF
TRBV7-3	TRBJ2-3	CASSLRGQGVTDTQYF
TRBV4-1	TRBJ1-2	CASSPYVSRSDYGYTF
TRBV9	TRBJ1-2	CASSSLPGQGYGYTF
TRBV6-1	TRBJ1-4	CASSDRGTEKLFF
TRBV5-5	TRBJ1-3	CASSLGAGGGSGNTIYF
TRBV18	TRBJ1-4	CASSPRDRVEKLFF